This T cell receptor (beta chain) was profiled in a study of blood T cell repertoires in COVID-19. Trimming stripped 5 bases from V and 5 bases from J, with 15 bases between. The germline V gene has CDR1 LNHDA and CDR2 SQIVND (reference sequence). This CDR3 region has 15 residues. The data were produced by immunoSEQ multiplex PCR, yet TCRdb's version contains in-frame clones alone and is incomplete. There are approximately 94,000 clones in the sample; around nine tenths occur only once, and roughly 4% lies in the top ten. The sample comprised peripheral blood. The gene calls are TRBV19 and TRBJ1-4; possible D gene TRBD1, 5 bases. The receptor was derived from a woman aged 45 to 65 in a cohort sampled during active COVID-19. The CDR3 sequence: CASSRRTGGNEKLFF. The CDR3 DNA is TGTGCCAGTAGTCGTAGGACCGGGGGGAATGAAAAACTGTTTTTT.